These T cell receptor beta chains were read from a single sample in a study of response to subunit inactivated influenza vaccine. TCRdb recomputed calls from the RT-PCR reads with MiXCR, one row per CDR3 protein. Altogether around 170,000 distinct CDR3 sequences are present, around 11% being singletons, with the ten largest covering approximately 35%. Material: CD8+ T cells sorted from PBMCs, obtained less than 25 months after vaccination. The receptors derive from a man in his fifties or sixties who received an inactivated influenza vaccine. CDR3s include the opening cysteine and the closing phenylalanine or tryptophan. A D gene is named only where the DNA matches it firmly. Size tells how often a clone was seen (once, few, many) or the class of an expanded clone, and some rows leave it out.

.	TRBJ2-6	TRBV6-2/TRBV6-3	15	.	CASSRGDPGANVLTF	TGTGCCAGCAGTCGCGGGGATCCCGGGGCCAACGTCCTGACTTTC
TRBD1	TRBJ1-2	TRBV20-1	13	.	CSAKTGDNYGYTF	TGCAGTGCAAAAACAGGGGATAACTATGGCTACACCTTC
TRBD1	TRBJ2-3	TRBV2	13	many	CASRVRGQDTQYF	TGTGCCAGCAGGGTAAGGGGGCAAGATACGCAGTATTTT
.	TRBJ2-5	TRBV6-5	14	many	CASSLSGSQETQYF	TGTGCCAGCAGTTTGAGTGGGAGCCAAGAGACCCAGTACTTC
TRBD1	TRBJ2-2	TRBV12-3/TRBV12-4	13	few	CASSRGQTGELFF	TGTGCCAGCAGCCGGGGACAGACCGGGGAGCTGTTTTTT
TRBD1	TRBJ1-2	TRBV28	16	many	CASSLGTGGIDYGYTF	TGTGCCAGCAGTCTTGGGACAGGGGGCATTGACTATGGCTACACCTTC
TRBD1	TRBJ1-2	TRBV29-1	12	few	CSVDRGDYGYTF	TGCAGCGTTGACAGGGGGGACTATGGCTACACCTTC
TRBD1	TRBJ1-3	TRBV10-3	14	.	CAISEPGQGNTIYF	TGTGCCATCAGTGAGCCGGGACAGGGAAACACCATATATTTT
.	TRBJ2-2	TRBV9	14	few	CASSVERYTGELFF	TGTGCCAGCAGCGTAGAGCGGTACACCGGGGAGCTGTTTTTT
.	TRBJ2-4	TRBV20-1	15	.	CSAMAPKLDINIQYF	TGCAGTGCCATGGCTCCAAAATTGGATATAAACATTCAGTACTTC
TRBD1	TRBJ2-7	TRBV6-5	15	few	CASSYSGTGAGEQYF	TGTGCCAGCAGTTACTCCGGGACAGGGGCTGGTGAGCAGTACTTC
.	TRBJ2-3	TRBV6-1	15	few	CASSILAYNTDTQYF	TGTGCCAGCAGCATTTTAGCGTACAACACAGATACGCAGTATTTT
.	TRBJ1-1	TRBV7-9	15	many	CASSQPAGMNTEAFF	TGTGCCAGCAGCCAGCCCGCAGGGATGAACACTGAAGCTTTCTTT
TRBD2	TRBJ2-7	TRBV4-2	15	few	CASSQATSGAYEQYF	TGTGCCAGCAGCCAAGCAACTAGCGGCGCCTACGAGCAGTACTTC
.	TRBJ2-1	TRBV27	13	.	CASSLIEGGEQFF	TGTGCCAGCAGTTTAATCGAGGGCGGTGAGCAGTTCTTC
.	TRBJ2-7	TRBV9	14	.	CASSVGSASYEQYF	TGTGCCAGCAGCGTCGGCTCGGCCTCCTACGAGCAGTACTTC
.	TRBJ1-2	TRBV4-2	13	.	CASSRGGLDGYTF	TGTGCCAGCAGCCGCGGCGGCCTAGATGGCTACACCTTC
.	TRBJ2-1	TRBV5-8	15	few	CASSLGDPPVDEQFF	TGTGCCAGCAGCTTGGGAGACCCCCCTGTGGATGAGCAGTTCTTC
.	TRBJ1-4	TRBV2	15	.	CASKGRRAANEKLFF	TGTGCCAGCAAGGGGAGACGGGCCGCAAATGAAAAACTGTTTTTT
.	TRBJ2-1	TRBV30	13	.	CAWSPTNYNEQFF	TGTGCCTGGAGTCCCACGAACTACAATGAGCAGTTCTTC
TRBD2	TRBJ2-5	TRBV12-3/TRBV12-4	18	few	CASSSAGLAGSWWETQYF	TGTGCCAGCAGCTCCGCGGGACTAGCGGGGAGTTGGTGGGAGACCCAGTACTTC
TRBD1	TRBJ2-7	TRBV28	14	few	CASNAGQGPYEQYF	TGTGCCAGCAACGCTGGACAGGGCCCCTACGAGCAGTACTTC
.	TRBJ2-2	TRBV7-2	15	few	CASSLGTTNTGELFF	TGTGCCAGCAGCTTAGGGACAACGAACACCGGGGAGCTGTTTTTT
.	TRBJ2-1	TRBV5-5	17	.	CASLAGFWGHSYNEQFF	TGTGCCAGCTTGGCGGGGTTTTGGGGGCACTCCTACAATGAGCAGTTCTTC
.	TRBJ2-3	TRBV4-2	15	.	CASSQDWQTGDTQYF	TGTGCCAGCAGCCAAGATTGGCAAACAGGCGATACGCAGTATTTT
TRBD2	TRBJ2-1	TRBV9	16	.	CASSVAAGGTSDEQFF	TGTGCCAGCAGCGTAGCTGCGGGAGGCACAAGTGATGAGCAGTTCTTC
.	TRBJ2-7	TRBV7-8	15	.	CASSGLGPKLYEQYF	TGTGCCAGCAGCGGGCTAGGGCCGAAACTTTACGAGCAGTACTTC
.	TRBJ2-2	TRBV9	12	.	CASKGGTGELFF	TGTGCCAGCAAAGGAGGAACCGGGGAGCTGTTTTTT
.	TRBJ2-2	TRBV29-1	13	many	CSGALSNTGELFF	TGCAGCGGGGCCCTTTCGAACACCGGGGAGCTGTTTTTT
.	TRBJ2-7	TRBV7-2	13	.	CASSPNLGYEQYF	TGTGCCAGCAGCCCCAATCTAGGTTACGAGCAGTACTTC
.	TRBJ2-1	TRBV7-2	16	few	CASSLGSQNAYNEQFF	TGTGCCAGCAGCTTGGGTAGCCAGAACGCCTACAATGAGCAGTTCTTC
.	TRBJ1-1	TRBV4-2	17	few	CASSQEIGSLQNTEAFF	TGTGCCAGCAGCCAAGAGATCGGCTCCCTACAGAACACTGAAGCTTTCTTT
TRBD2	TRBJ2-1	TRBV5-6	16	few	CASSLPTSATYNEQFF	TGTGCCAGCAGCCTTCCCACTAGCGCTACCTACAATGAGCAGTTCTTC
.	TRBJ2-7	TRBV10-3	14	few	CAISGIASSYEQYF	TGTGCCATCAGTGGCATAGCTTCCTCCTACGAGCAGTACTTC
.	TRBJ1-3	TRBV3-1	16	.	CASSPGTWEIWDTIYF	TGTGCCAGCAGCCCAGGAACCTGGGAGATCTGGGACACCATATATTTT
.	TRBJ2-1	TRBV28	16	few	CASSFGSPGTTNEQFF	TGTGCCAGCAGTTTCGGGAGCCCGGGAACAACGAATGAGCAGTTCTTC
TRBD2	TRBJ2-7	TRBV12-3/TRBV12-4	14	many	CASSLAGGRYEQYF	TGTGCCAGCAGTTTAGCCGGGGGGAGGTACGAGCAGTACTTC
.	TRBJ1-5	TRBV2	15	.	CASSEGRGPYQPQHF	TGTGCCAGCAGTGAAGGACGGGGGCCGTATCAGCCCCAGCATTTT
.	TRBJ2-1	TRBV9	15	.	CASSAGGSSYNEQFF	TGTGCCAGCAGCGCAGGGGGGTCCTCCTACAATGAGCAGTTCTTC
.	TRBJ2-1	TRBV12-3/TRBV12-4	14	few	CASSLDGRWNEQFF	TGTGCCAGCAGTTTAGATGGCAGATGGAATGAGCAGTTCTTC
.	TRBJ1-4	TRBV12-3/TRBV12-4	14	.	CASSSAETTEKLFF	TGTGCCAGCAGTTCTGCAGAAACTACTGAAAAACTGTTTTTT
.	TRBJ2-5	TRBV4-3	15	.	CASSQGAEVWETQYF	TGCGCCAGCAGCCAAGGAGCCGAAGTATGGGAGACCCAGTACTTC
.	TRBJ2-5	TRBV7-3	15	few	CASSLTGTGKETQYF	TGTGCCAGCAGCCTGACAGGGACTGGAAAAGAGACCCAGTACTTC
.	TRBJ2-1	TRBV6-2/TRBV6-3	16	.	CASSYNEGQDYNEQFF	TGTGCCAGCAGTTATAATGAGGGGCAGGACTACAATGAGCAGTTCTTC
TRBD2	TRBJ2-5	TRBV2	15	.	CASSASGVYQETQYF	TGTGCCAGCAGCGCTAGCGGGGTCTACCAAGAGACCCAGTACTTC
.	TRBJ1-2	TRBV7-9	16	few	CASSQTPGLLNYGYTF	TGTGCCAGCAGCCAAACCCCGGGGCTCCTTAACTATGGCTACACCTTC
TRBD1	TRBJ2-5	TRBV27	11	many	CASRSGTGHYF	TGTGCCAGCAGATCCGGGACAGGCCACTACTTC
TRBD1	TRBJ2-7	TRBV25-1	15	.	CASSVRDRGFYEQYF	TGTGCCAGCAGTGTCCGGGACAGGGGATTCTACGAGCAGTACTTC
TRBD2	TRBJ2-1	TRBV12-3/TRBV12-4	15	.	CASRSTSGNYNEQFF	TGTGCCAGCAGATCGACTAGCGGGAACTACAATGAGCAGTTCTTC
.	TRBJ2-4	TRBV28	17	few	CASSSRDFDLAKNIQYF	TGTGCCAGCAGTTCTCGGGACTTCGACCTAGCCAAAAACATTCAGTACTTC
TRBD1	TRBJ2-7	TRBV6-1	14	.	CASRVTGDRGEQYF	TGTGCCAGCAGAGTGACAGGGGACAGGGGCGAGCAGTACTTC
.	TRBJ2-5	TRBV5-6	13	.	CASSTRTDQTQYF	TGTGCCAGCAGCACCCGGACAGACCAGACCCAGTACTTC
.	TRBJ2-5	TRBV13	15	.	CASSLGRGAQETQYF	TGTGCCAGCAGCTTAGGCCGAGGGGCCCAAGAGACCCAGTACTTC
.	TRBJ1-1	TRBV2	15	.	CASSETHPGYTEAFF	TGTGCCAGCAGTGAAACCCACCCGGGTTACACTGAAGCTTTCTTT
.	TRBJ2-5	TRBV12-3/TRBV12-4	16	few	CASSRPGRYLFETQYF	TGTGCCAGCAGCCGCCCGGGCAGATACCTCTTCGAGACCCAGTACTTC
TRBD2	TRBJ2-3	TRBV5-1	16	.	CASSPTSGGATDTQYF	TGCGCCAGCAGCCCAACTAGCGGGGGGGCGACAGATACGCAGTATTTT
.	TRBJ2-2	TRBV6-8	19	.	CASSYSTALLGANTGELFF	TGTGCCAGCAGTTACTCGACTGCCCTATTGGGAGCGAACACCGGGGAGCTGTTTTTT
.	TRBJ1-5	TRBV2	12	.	CASGNWGQPQHF	TGTGCCAGCGGCAACTGGGGTCAGCCCCAGCATTTT
.	TRBJ2-3	TRBV29-1	14	.	CSVDGATSTDTQYF	TGCAGCGTTGATGGCGCGACTAGCACAGATACGCAGTATTTT